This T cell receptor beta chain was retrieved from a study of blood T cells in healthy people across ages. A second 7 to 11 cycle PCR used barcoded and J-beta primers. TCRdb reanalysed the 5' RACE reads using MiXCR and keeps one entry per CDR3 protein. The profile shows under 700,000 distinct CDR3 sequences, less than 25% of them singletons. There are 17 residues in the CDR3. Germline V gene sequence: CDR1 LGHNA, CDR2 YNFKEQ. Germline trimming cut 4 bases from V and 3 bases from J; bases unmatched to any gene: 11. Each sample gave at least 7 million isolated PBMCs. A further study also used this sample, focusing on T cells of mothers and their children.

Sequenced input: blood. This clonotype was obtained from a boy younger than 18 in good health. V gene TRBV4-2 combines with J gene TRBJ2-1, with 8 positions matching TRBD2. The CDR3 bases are TGTGCCAGCAGCCCCACCGGAGTTAGCGGGATCTACAATGAGCAGTTCTTC. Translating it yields CASSPTGVSGIYNEQFF.